Listed below are T cell receptor beta chains from one sample, sequenced in a study of shared clonotypes between healthy human individuals. Measured with immunoSEQ multiplex PCR; TCRdb has only the in-frame clones, and not every one. The sample has 650,000 to 800,000 clones; approximately 90% are singletons. The source material was naive CD8+ T cells sorted from blood. The receptors shown here come from a young man in good health. The CDR3 runs from the conserved cysteine through the conserved F or W. A D gene is named only where the DNA matches it firmly. Size is stated for part of the rows, as once, few or many counts, or as a class when the clone is expanded.

CDR3,DNA,V,J,D,size
CASEDRSETQYF,TGTGCCAGTGAGGACAGGTCGGAGACCCAGTACTTC,TRBV19,TRBJ2-5,TRBD1,.
CASSLGDVGGTQYF,TGTGCCAGCAGCTTAGGGGATGTAGGTGGGACCCAGTACTTC,TRBV7-9,TRBJ2-5,.,once
CASSPWTGDSYEQYF,TGTGCCAGCAGCCCATGGACAGGGGACTCCTACGAGCAGTACTTC,TRBV7-9,TRBJ2-7,TRBD1,.
CASNPSGVKETQYF,TGTGCCAGCAACCCTAGCGGGGTTAAAGAGACCCAGTACTTC,TRBV27,TRBJ2-5,TRBD2,.
CASSSTVQYEQYF,TGTGCCAGCAGTTCGACAGTCCAATACGAGCAGTACTTC,TRBV28,TRBJ2-7,.,.
CASSGWGGTDTQYF,TGTGCCAGCAGCGGTTGGGGTGGTACAGATACGCAGTATTTT,TRBV7-9,TRBJ2-3,.,.
CASSLFPPQTGAGANVLTF,TGTGCCAGCAGCTTATTTCCCCCTCAAACAGGGGCTGGGGCCAACGTCCTGACTTTC,TRBV7-9,TRBJ2-6,TRBD1,.
CASSALAGEQFF,TGTGCCAGCAGCGCGCTCGCGGGTGAGCAGTTCTTC,TRBV9,TRBJ2-1,.,.
CASSVGQKNEKLFF,TGTGCCAGCAGCGTAGGGCAGAAAAATGAAAAACTGTTTTTT,TRBV9,TRBJ1-4,.,.
CASSLEPGPNYGYTF,TGTGCCAGCAGCTTAGAACCGGGCCCCAACTATGGCTACACCTTC,TRBV11-2,TRBJ1-2,.,.
CASSAPLESSYEQYF,TGTGCCAGCAGCGCACCACTAGAAAGCTCCTACGAGCAGTACTTC,TRBV28,TRBJ2-7,.,.
CASGLWQGAQDTQYF,TGTGCTAGTGGTTTGTGGCAGGGGGCGCAAGATACGCAGTATTTT,TRBV12-5,TRBJ2-3,TRBD1,.
CATSRDSVRADYQPQHF,TGTGCCACCAGCAGAGATTCGGTCCGGGCCGACTATCAGCCCCAGCATTTT,TRBV15,TRBJ1-5,.,.
CASSGGGSDTQYF,TGTGCCAGCAGCGGGGGCGGATCCGATACGCAGTATTTT,TRBV9,TRBJ2-3,.,.
CASSPLWSGTANTGELFF,TGTGCCAGCAGCCCCCTCTGGTCCGGGACAGCAAACACCGGGGAGCTGTTTTTT,TRBV7-9,TRBJ2-2,TRBD1,once
CASSNTDRNTEAFF,TGTGCCAGCAGTAATACGGACAGAAACACTGAAGCTTTCTTT,TRBV25-1,TRBJ1-1,.,.
CASSFLIGTDSTDTQYF,TGTGCCAGCAGTTTCCTCATAGGGACCGATAGCACAGATACGCAGTATTTT,TRBV28,TRBJ2-3,.,.
CASSYATDTDTQYF,TGTGCCAGCAGCTACGCGACAGACACAGATACGCAGTATTTT,TRBV7-6,TRBJ2-3,.,.
CASSLIGPLLEQYF,TGTGCCAGCAGCCTGATCGGACCCCTACTCGAGCAGTACTTC,TRBV5-8,TRBJ2-7,.,.
CASSVNDRRGVYEQYF,TGTGCCAGCAGTGTCAACGACCGCCGGGGGGTCTACGAGCAGTACTTC,TRBV2,TRBJ2-7,TRBD2,.
CASSQGQVGKGEQFF,TGTGCCAGCAGCCAGGGACAGGTCGGGAAGGGTGAGCAGTTCTTC,TRBV6-4,TRBJ2-1,TRBD1,.
CSVNDPGTEGYGYTF,TGCAGCGTTAACGATCCCGGGACAGAGGGATATGGCTACACCTTC,TRBV29-1,TRBJ1-2,TRBD1,.
CASGKSPLVMSSYNEQFF,TGTGCCAGCGGCAAATCCCCTCTAGTCATGAGCTCCTACAATGAGCAGTTCTTC,TRBV7-6,TRBJ2-1,.,.
CASSQSLAGYGYTF,TGTGCCAGCAGCCAATCTCTGGCGGGATATGGCTACACCTTC,TRBV25-1,TRBJ1-2,.,.
CASSGYLIPNEQFF,TGCGCCAGCAGCGGATATTTAATCCCCAATGAGCAGTTCTTC,TRBV10-2,TRBJ2-1,.,.
CASSLLFNTGELFF,TGTGCCAGCAGCTTGCTCTTTAACACCGGGGAGCTGTTTTTT,TRBV7-9,TRBJ2-2,.,.
CASSAEHSDTQYF,TGTGCCAGCAGCGCAGAACATTCAGATACGCAGTATTTT,TRBV7-7,TRBJ2-3,.,.
CASSVAEGTEAFF,TGTGCCAGCAGCGTAGCTGAGGGCACTGAAGCTTTCTTT,TRBV9,TRBJ1-1,.,.
CASSQDTGTSGIGELFF,TGCGCCAGCAGCCAAGATACCGGGACTAGCGGAATCGGGGAGCTGTTTTTT,TRBV4-3,TRBJ2-2,TRBD2,.
CASSPMAGHNEQFF,TGTGCCAGCAGCCCGATGGCGGGACACAATGAGCAGTTCTTC,TRBV5-6,TRBJ2-1,.,once
CAISENGLAGDSYNEQFF,TGTGCCATCAGTGAGAACGGACTAGCGGGAGATTCCTACAATGAGCAGTTCTTC,TRBV10-3,TRBJ2-1,TRBD2,.
CASSGGGVINEKLFF,TGTGCCAGCAGTGGAGGAGGCGTGATTAATGAAAAACTGTTTTTT,TRBV2,TRBJ1-4,.,.
CASALGPGANVLTF,TGTGCCAGCGCCTTGGGGCCTGGGGCCAACGTCCTGACTTTC,TRBV13,TRBJ2-6,.,.
CASSTPEDSHFQPNYGYTF,TGTGCCAGCAGTACCCCCGAGGACAGCCATTTTCAGCCGAACTATGGCTACACCTTC,TRBV28,TRBJ1-2,.,.
CASSRGDYEQYF,TGTGCCAGTTCCCGGGGAGATTACGAGCAGTACTTC,TRBV25-1,TRBJ2-7,.,.
CASQGRGDNEQFF,TGTGCCAGCCAGGGCAGGGGGGACAATGAGCAGTTCTTC,TRBV7-9,TRBJ2-1,.,few
CASIVGYSYEQYF,TGTGCCAGCATCGTGGGATATTCCTACGAGCAGTACTTC,TRBV2,TRBJ2-7,.,.
CASSLLVIGGGITDTQYF,TGTGCCAGCAGTTTATTAGTCATAGGGGGAGGGATAACAGATACGCAGTATTTT,TRBV27,TRBJ2-3,.,.
CASSVILGQESGYTF,TGTGCCAGCAGCGTAATTCTTGGACAGGAGAGTGGCTACACCTTC,TRBV9,TRBJ1-2,TRBD1,once
CASSLVRQHTEAFF,TGTGCCAGCAGCTTAGTTCGACAGCACACTGAAGCTTTCTTT,TRBV13,TRBJ1-1,.,.
CASSVGGLESDEQFF,TGTGCCAGCAGCGTGGGGGGACTAGAGAGCGATGAGCAGTTCTTC,TRBV7-3,TRBJ2-1,TRBD2,.
CSAGTRNEQYF,TGCAGTGCTGGGACTAGAAACGAGCAGTACTTC,TRBV20-1,TRBJ2-7,TRBD2,.
CASTLAGGPSAYEQYF,TGTGCCAGCACACTAGCGGGAGGGCCCTCGGCCTACGAGCAGTACTTC,TRBV6-6,TRBJ2-7,TRBD2,.
CASSLSSGSRNEQYF,TGCGCCAGCAGCCTATCATCCGGGAGTAGGAACGAGCAGTACTTC,TRBV4-1,TRBJ2-7,.,once
CASSLTRGREQYF,TGTGCTAGCAGCTTGACCCGGGGCCGAGAGCAGTACTTC,TRBV7-7,TRBJ2-7,.,.
CASSQAGGYNNEQFF,TGCGCCAGCAGCCAAGCGGGAGGGTATAACAATGAGCAGTTCTTC,TRBV4-1,TRBJ2-1,TRBD2,.
CASSPAGQLSGYTF,TGTGCCAGCAGCCCCGCCGGGCAGTTGTCGGGCTACACCTTC,TRBV7-3,TRBJ1-2,.,.
CASRGGHADNYGYTF,TGTGCCAGCAGAGGCGGACACGCCGATAACTATGGCTACACCTTC,TRBV9,TRBJ1-2,.,.
CASSVQGIRNQPQHF,TGTGCCAGCAGCGTGCAGGGGATTCGCAATCAGCCCCAGCATTTT,TRBV5-8,TRBJ1-5,.,.
CASSVGSSYEQYF,TGTGCCAGCAGTGTGGGGAGCTCCTACGAGCAGTACTTC,TRBV28,TRBJ2-7,.,.